This is a list of T cell receptor beta chains from one sample in a study of blood T cell repertoires in COVID-19. The method was immunoSEQ multiplex PCR; TCRdb's version includes in-frame clones alone and lacks a portion of them. There are approximately 260,000 clones in the sample; under 90% occur only once, and around 2.1% lies in the top ten. The source material was peripheral blood. The receptors shown here come from a man aged 50-60 years with acute or convalescent COVID-19. Each CDR3 is given with its conserved first and last residue. D genes are given only for firm matches. Clone size, where shown, is once, few, many, or a class for clones that have expanded.

D,V,size,J,DNA,CDR3
TRBD2,TRBV5-6,NA,TRBJ2-5,TGTGCCAGCAGCCGCACGGGACTAGCGGGGCGTCAAGAGACCCAGTACTTC,CASSRTGLAGRQETQYF
NA,TRBV21-1,NA,TRBJ2-7,TGTGCCAGCAGCGAAGAACCGTTTAAACCCCGGGACAGGCTCTACGAGCAGTACTTC,CASSEEPFKPRDRLYEQYF
NA,TRBV12-3/TRBV12-4,NA,TRBJ1-1,TGTGCCAGCAGCGGGGAGAACACTGAAGCTTTCTTT,CASSGENTEAFF
NA,TRBV27,once,TRBJ1-5,TGTGCCAGCAAAGGGGGACCAGGTCAGCCCCAGCATTTT,CASKGGPGQPQHF
TRBD1,TRBV10-3,NA,TRBJ2-3,TGTGCCATCAGTGGCGACAGGGTCCCAGATACGCAGTATTTT,CAISGDRVPDTQYF
NA,TRBV6-5,NA,TRBJ2-3,TGTGCCAGCACGATGCGGGGCACAGATACGCAGTATTTT,CASTMRGTDTQYF
NA,TRBV10-3,NA,TRBJ1-1,TGTGCCATCAGTCAGCAGTACGGGGTTGAAGCTTTCTTT,CAISQQYGVEAFF
NA,TRBV9,NA,TRBJ1-1,TGTGCCAGCAGCGTAGCTTACGGCACTGAAGCTTTCTTT,CASSVAYGTEAFF
TRBD2,TRBV10-3,NA,TRBJ2-7,TGTGCCATCAGCCGCGGGGGGGCTGAAGAGCAGTACTTC,CAISRGGAEEQYF
TRBD1,TRBV7-9,NA,TRBJ2-3,TGTGCCAGCAGCTTCGGGACAGGGGGGTCAGATACGCAGTATTTT,CASSFGTGGSDTQYF
TRBD2,TRBV27,NA,TRBJ2-5,TGTGCCAGCAGTTTATCGAGGACGGGGGGGTACGAGACCCAGTACTTC,CASSLSRTGGYETQYF
TRBD1,TRBV7-2,NA,TRBJ1-4,TGTGCCAGCTCCCCTAGACTCAGGGGGCGCTTGTTTAATGAAAAACTGTTTTTT,CASSPRLRGRLFNEKLFF
NA,TRBV3-1/TRBV3-2,NA,TRBJ2-3,TGTGCCAGCAGCCAAGTGTTGGGCCTACAGGTCCCCACAGATACGCAGTATTTT,CASSQVLGLQVPTDTQYF
NA,TRBV12-5,NA,TRBJ2-1,TGTGCTAGTGGTCAACTCAATGAGCAGTTCTTC,CASGQLNEQFF
NA,TRBV9,NA,TRBJ2-7,TGTGCCAGCAGCGTCGGGAGTCAGAGCTACGAGCAGTACTTC,CASSVGSQSYEQYF
NA,TRBV7-8,NA,TRBJ2-2,TGTGCCACCAGGACAGATCCACGGGGGGAGCTGTTTTTT,CATRTDPRGELFF
TRBD1,TRBV4-1,NA,TRBJ1-3,TGCGCCAGCAGCCGAACAGGGGGCGTTGGAAACACCATATATTTT,CASSRTGGVGNTIYF
NA,TRBV7-3,few,TRBJ1-2,TGTGCCAGCAGCTCCGGGGCAGGGGACTATGGCTACACCTTC,CASSSGAGDYGYTF
NA,TRBV5-1,NA,TRBJ2-2,TGCGCCAGCAGCTTGTCGGCTAGCGTGAACACCGGGGAGCTGTTTTTT,CASSLSASVNTGELFF
NA,TRBV19,NA,TRBJ2-1,TGTGCCAGTAGTATCGGTGGTGCTGAGCAGTTCTTC,CASSIGGAEQFF
TRBD1,TRBV6-5,NA,TRBJ2-5,TGTGCCAGCAGTTACTCGGACAGGGTTGAGACCCAGTACTTC,CASSYSDRVETQYF
TRBD1,TRBV3-1/TRBV3-2,NA,TRBJ2-7,TGTGCCAGCAGCCAGAGACAGGGAGCGCAGTACTTC,CASSQRQGAQYF